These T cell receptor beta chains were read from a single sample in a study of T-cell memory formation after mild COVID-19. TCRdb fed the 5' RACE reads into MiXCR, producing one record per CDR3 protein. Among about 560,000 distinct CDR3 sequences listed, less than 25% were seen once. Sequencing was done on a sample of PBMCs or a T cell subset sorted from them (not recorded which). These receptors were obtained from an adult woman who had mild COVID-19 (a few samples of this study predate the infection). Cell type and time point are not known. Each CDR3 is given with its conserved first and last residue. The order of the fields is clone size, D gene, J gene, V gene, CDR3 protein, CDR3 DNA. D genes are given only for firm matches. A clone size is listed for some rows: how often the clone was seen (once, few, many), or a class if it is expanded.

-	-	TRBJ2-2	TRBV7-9	CASSPLAWNTGELFF	TGTGCCAGCAGCCCGCTAGCCTGGAACACCGGGGAGCTGTTTTTT
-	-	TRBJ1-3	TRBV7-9	CASSPPPGSGNTIYF	TGTGCCAGCAGCCCACCCCCGGGCTCTGGAAACACCATATATTTT
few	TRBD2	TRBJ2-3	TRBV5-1	CASSFGSGAPGDTQYF	TGCGCCAGCAGCTTTGGTAGCGGGGCCCCGGGGGATACGCAGTATTTT
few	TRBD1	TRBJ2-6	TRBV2	CASRDRGTGANVLTF	TGTGCCAGCCGGGACAGGGGAACTGGGGCCAACGTCCTGACTTTC
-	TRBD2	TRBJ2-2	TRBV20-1	CSARWTSGRGTGELFF	TGCAGTGCTAGATGGACTAGCGGGAGAGGCACCGGGGAGCTGTTTTTT
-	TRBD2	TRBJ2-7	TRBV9	CASAGEGASSYEQYF	TGTGCCAGCGCGGGGGAAGGGGCCAGCTCCTACGAGCAGTACTTC
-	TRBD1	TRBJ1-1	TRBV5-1	CASSSGGFAEAFF	TGCGCCAGCAGCTCAGGGGGTTTCGCTGAAGCTTTCTTT
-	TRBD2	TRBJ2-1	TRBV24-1	CATSEPSGRALDEQFF	TGTGCCACCAGTGAACCAAGCGGGAGGGCCTTGGATGAGCAGTTCTTC
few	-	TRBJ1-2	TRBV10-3	CAISESVGNYGYTF	TGTGCCATCAGTGAGTCGGTTGGCAACTATGGCTACACCTTC
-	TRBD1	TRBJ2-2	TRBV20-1	CGADRENTGELFF	TGCGGAGCGGACAGGGAAAACACCGGGGAGCTGTTTTTT